The text below deals with one T cell receptor beta chain. Trimming took off 5 bases at V and 4 bases at J, with 12 bases between the two ends. This CDR3 is built from 13 residues. This sample was taken from a study of tumor-infiltrating lymphocytes in primary liver carcinoma. Scientists recovered RNA and DNA together from roughly 20-30 mg of unsorted bulk tissue. Surgeons treated the primary liver carcinoma of the patients by surgical resection. Reverse transcription of approximately 500 ng total RNA with a constant-region primer produced TCR beta cDNA. Amplification in three nested multiplex PCR rounds with slightly modified ARM-PCR gave rise to TCR beta libraries. Rounds one and two of PCR, each of about 10 cycles, were primed with TRBV1-TRBV30 forward primers and a C-beta reverse primer. MiXCR was run by TCRdb on the multiplex PCR reads, yielding one entry per CDR3 protein. This table has about 26,000 distinct CDR3 sequences, roughly 78% appearing once.

The sequence derives from a man aged 40-49 years with primary liver carcinoma and hepatitis B virus infection. Sequencing was carried out using liver tumor tissue from sampling region 3. Documented subset: tumor region T3, left-lateral pole. The J gene is TRBJ2-7, the V gene TRBV12-3 or TRBV12-4; D is ambiguous. CDR3 bases: TGTGCCAGCAGTCCTCGACTCGCTTACGAGCAGTACTTC. Translated, it gives CASSPRLAYEQYF.